The clone carrying this TCR beta chain was seen repeatedly, ten times or more. Its specificity is not known. This record belongs to a study of CD8 T cells in ankylosing spondylitis. TCRdb independently ran MiXCR on the 5' RACE reads; one entry per CDR3 protein. Among more than 300,000 distinct CDR3 sequences listed, around a tenth were seen once. Study results and limitations: The authors reported significant enrichment of disease-linked clones in matched ankylosing spondylitis synovial fluid. Some of these motif variants have turned up before, in reports on reactive arthritis synovial fluid and blood.

Germline lookup yields CDR1 SGHRS and CDR2 YFSETQ. This CDR3 is built from 15 residues. Trimming shortened V by 3 bases and J by 5 bases, and 17 bases separated the two germline ends. This sequence originates from a female donor with ankylosing spondylitis or in good health (not recorded which). The rearrangement joins TRBV5-1 to TRBJ2-5; D is undetermined. Sequences were obtained from blood, either unsorted or a sorted T cell fraction (not recorded which). The CDR3 sequence: CASSSDSGGWETQYF. CDR3 in DNA: TGCGCCAGCAGCTCCGACTCGGGCGGTTGGGAGACCCAGTACTTC.